The clone carrying this T cell receptor (beta chain) was recorded a few times. Antigen: not known. This CDR3 contains 14 residues. Per the germline V gene, CDR1 is MNHEY and CDR2 is SVGAGI. Trimming cost V 4 bases and J 3 bases, with 13 bases left between them. The entry originates in a study of identical twins. TCRdb processed the 5' RACE reads anew with MiXCR; each CDR3 protein has one entry. The sample consists of 200,000 to 300,000 distinct CDR3 sequences, about 10% of them appearing once. Study outcomes and limitations: Modelling underestimated the level of out-of-frame TCR alpha sharing observed in monozygotic twins.

The clonotype originates from a middle-aged man in good health. The sample comprised memory T cells sorted from blood. V is TRBV6-5 and J is TRBJ2-7; D may be TRBD1 (6 bases). CDR3 in DNA: TGTGCCAGCAGTTCCGGGACACCTGTCTACGAGCAGTACTTC. Its translation is CASSSGTPVYEQYF.